This passage covers 30 T cell receptor beta chains from one sample sequenced in a study of blood T cell repertoires in COVID-19. The data were produced by immunoSEQ multiplex PCR, yet TCRdb's version contains in-frame clones alone and is incomplete. The sample yields roughly 310,000 clones, roughly 88% seen once. The specimen sequenced was peripheral blood. Every receptor here comes from a woman in her forties or fifties with active or convalescent COVID-19.

The chain links TRBV27 to TRBJ2-1; 9 nucleotides line up with TRBD1. CDR3 length equals 14 residues. CDR1 is MNHEY, CDR2 SMNVEV, per germline (reference sequence). V shed 3 bases and J 3 bases; nucleotides not matched to a gene: 0. CDR3 nucleotides: TGTGCCAGCAGTTTGACAGGGGGCTACAATGAGCAGTTCTTC. Translating it yields CASSLTGGYNEQFF.

V and J are TRBV4-2 and TRBJ1-4; possibly TRBD1 for D (6 bases). The CDR3 is 15 amino acids. V dropped 5 bases and J dropped 7 bases, with 17 bases sitting between them. CDR1 is LGHNA and CDR2 is YNFKEQ in the germline V gene. The chain's CDR3 is CASSREGGAGEKLFF. The CDR3 DNA reads TGTGCCAGCAGCAGAGAGGGGGGGGCAGGTGAAAAACTGTTTTTT.

The sample holds one count of this clone. The V and J genes are TRBV6-5 and TRBJ1-1; D is unclear. V gave up 4 bases and J gave up 4 bases, with 10 bases separating them. CDR3 length: 13 residues. Germline V gene lookup returns CDR1 MNHEY and CDR2 SVGAGI. For the CDR3, the DNA is TGTGCCAGCAGTTTAGCTTTAGGCACTGAAGCTTTCTTT. Protein sequence: CASSLALGTEAFF.

The gene calls are TRBV4-2 and TRBJ2-7; weak D call: TRBD1 (6 bases). The germline gives CDR1 LGHNA, CDR2 YNFKEQ. V dropped 4 bases and J dropped 6 bases, with 16 bases sitting between them. This CDR3 region has 14 residues. In nucleotides, the CDR3 is TGTGCCAGCAGCCGGGACACGTCCCAACTCGAGCAGTACTTC. Protein product: CASSRDTSQLEQYF.

The chain couples TRBV11-2 to TRBJ2-6; D might be TRBD1 (7 bases). V was pared by 6 bases and J by 0 bases, with 15 bases between. Germline V gene sequence: CDR1 SGHAT, CDR2 FQNNGV. The CDR3 is 17 amino acids. CDR3 residues: CASRRRDSLSGANVLTF. CDR3 bases: TGTGCCAGCAGGAGGCGGGACAGTCTCTCTGGGGCCAACGTCCTGACTTTC.

The sample holds one count of this clone. The V call is TRBV6-2 or TRBV6-3, the J call TRBJ2-7; possibly TRBD1 for D (6 bases). The CDR3 is 13 residues long. The V and J ends lost 6 bases and 3 bases respectively, with 12 bases between them. Germline assignment: CDR1 MNHEY and CDR2 SVGEGT. The CDR3 protein is CASSLLQGYEQYF. Here the CDR3 DNA reads TGTGCCAGCAGCCTATTACAGGGCTACGAGCAGTACTTC.

This chain uses TRBV24-1 with TRBJ2-3; TRBD1 matches at 10 bases. This CDR3 is 16 amino acids long. Germline lookup yields CDR1 KGHDR and CDR2 SFDVKD. J lost 1 base, V lost 4 bases, and 4 bases had no gene match. CDR3 in amino acids: CATSDPDRGRTDTQYF. For the CDR3, the DNA is TGTGCCACCAGTGACCCTGACAGGGGGCGCACAGATACGCAGTATTTT.

The chain uses TRBV18 and TRBJ2-1, with D possibly TRBD1 on 6 matching bases. The germline V gene encodes CDR1 KGHSH and CDR2 LQKENI. There are 16 residues in the CDR3. V was trimmed by 1 base and J by 4 bases, leaving 14 bases between them. CDR3 in amino acids: CASSPQGVNPYNEQFF. CDR3 sequence (DNA): TGTGCCAGCTCACCACAGGGGGTAAACCCGTACAATGAGCAGTTCTTC.

The chain recombines TRBV25-1 with TRBJ1-4; a possible D gene is TRBD1 (6 bases). The germline V gene has CDR1 MGHDK and CDR2 SYGVNS. Trimming left V 3 bases short and J 7 bases short, with 12 bases between. This CDR3 spans 14 amino acids. CDR3 sequence reads: CASSENREGEKLFF. DNA for the CDR3: TGTGCCAGCAGTGAGAACAGGGAGGGTGAAAAACTGTTTTTT.

The chain joins TRBV6-5 to TRBJ1-2; TRBD1 might be the D (6 bases). With 6 bases removed from V and 7 bases from J, the gap between germline ends came to 18 bases. Germline CDR1 MNHEY, CDR2 SVGAGI. The CDR3 has 14 residues. Here the CDR3 reads CASRQGQGVVGYTF. CDR3 coding DNA: TGTGCCAGCAGACAGGGTCAAGGAGTGGTTGGCTACACCTTC.

This clone was detected once. The chain has TRBV5-1 and TRBJ1-2, with 8 bases matching TRBD1. Germline assignment: CDR1 SGHRS and CDR2 YFSETQ. There are 13 residues in the CDR3. V lost 4 bases and J lost 6; bases outside the gene matches: 5. CDR3 sequence (DNA): TGCGCCAGCAGCATGGGGGGACAGGATGGCTACACCTTC. Translating it yields CASSMGGQDGYTF. Supplemented by reference TRBV5-1 and TRBJ1-2, the full variable domain reads KAGVTQTPRYLIKTRGQQVTLSCSPISGHRSVSWYQQTPGQGLQFLFEYFSETQRNKGNFPGRFSGRQFSNSRSEMNVSTLELGDSALYLCASSMGGQDGYTFGSGTRLTVV.

CDR3 residues: CASSERDSQETQYF. The CDR3 DNA reads as TGTGCCAGCAGCGAACGGGACAGCCAAGAGACCCAGTACTTC. This sequence joins TRBV7-2 and TRBJ2-5; 7 nucleotides align to TRBD1. Per the germline V gene, CDR1 is SGHTA and CDR2 is FQGNSA. The junction had 4 bases not matched to a gene; V was cut back by 5 bases and J by 1 base. The CDR3 loop spans 14 amino acids.

The chain has TRBV15 and TRBJ1-1; 8 bases line up with TRBD1. Trimming cost V 3 bases and J 4 bases; bases outside gene matches: 7. Germline CDR1 LNHNV, CDR2 YYDKDF (reference sequence). There are 15 residues in the CDR3. The DNA of the CDR3 is TGTGCCACCAGCAGTAGACAGGGGAGAGGCACTGAAGCTTTCTTT. Translation: CATSSRQGRGTEAFF.

The rearrangement links TRBV7-2 to TRBJ1-6; TRBD1 might be the D (5 bases). The CDR3 spans 16 residues. Between the trimmed V and J ends, which lost 4 bases and 7 bases, there was a span of 17 bases. Germline CDR1 and CDR2: SGHTA and FQGNSA. In nucleotides, the CDR3 is TGTGCCAGCAGCTCGGAACACCGGCGGGGCAATTCACCCCTCCACTTT. Translation: CASSSEHRRGNSPLHF. The entire variable domain, with the rest obtained from reference TRBV7-2 and TRBJ1-6, is as follows: GAGVSQSPSNKVTEKGKDVELRCDPISGHTALYWYRQSLGQGLEFLIYFQGNSAPDKSGLPSDRFSAERTGGSVSTLTIQRTQQEDSAVYLCASSSEHRRGNSPLHFGNGTRLTVT.

This chain connects TRBV27 to TRBJ1-1, with 8 bases aligning to TRBD1. This CDR3 is built from 13 residues. Germline CDR1 is MNHEY and CDR2 is SMNVEV (reference sequence). V lost 5 bases to trimming and J lost 11 bases; unmatched junction nucleotides: 10. The CDR3 coding sequence is TGTGCCAGCAGTAAACGGACAGGGATTGGTGCTTTCTTT. The encoded protein is CASSKRTGIGAFF.

The CDR3 DNA is TGTGCCAGCTCACGTTTGAGGGGCACAGATACGCAGTATTTT. This sequence encodes CASSRLRGTDTQYF. This sequence joins TRBV18 and TRBJ2-3; D may be TRBD2 (5 bases). The V gene's germline CDR1 is KGHSH and CDR2 LQKENI. V shed 4 bases and J shed 1 base, with 9 bases lying between them. This CDR3 has 14 residues.

This chain connects TRBV27 to TRBJ2-7; TRBD1 agrees at 10 bases. The CDR3 consists of 15 residues. Germline lookup yields CDR1 MNHEY and CDR2 SMNVEV (reference sequence). J gave up 6 bases and V 3 bases, and 8 bases lay outside the gene matches. The CDR3 sequence: CASSFGGQGNREQYF. The CDR3 region has the DNA TGTGCCAGCAGTTTCGGGGGACAGGGGAATCGCGAGCAGTACTTC.

This chain connects TRBV4-2 to TRBJ2-3; the match to TRBD1 covers 12 bases. The V and J ends lost 4 bases and 7 bases, in that order; junction bases with no gene match: 6. Per the germline V gene, CDR1 is LGHNA and CDR2 is YNFKEQ. The CDR3 runs 15 residues. The CDR3, as DNA: TGTGCCAGCAGCCCGGGACAGGGGGCCACCCATACGCAGTATTTT. Encoded protein: CASSPGQGATHTQYF.

The rearrangement uses TRBV3-1 (or the pseudogene TRBV3-2) and TRBJ2-7; weak D call: TRBD1 (6 bases). V lost 10 bases and J 2 bases, leaving 18 bases between the germline ends. The CDR3 runs 14 residues. In germline, CDR1 is LGHDT, CDR2 YNNKEL (reference sequence). The CDR3 is CATESGAPPYEQYF. Written as DNA, the CDR3 is TGTGCCACGGAGTCAGGGGCACCACCCTACGAGCAGTACTTC.

The chain employs TRBV10-3 and TRBJ2-5; D gene unclear. The CDR3 length is 13 residues. Per germline, CDR1 ENHRY and CDR2 SYGVKD. Trimming removed 7 bases from V and 2 bases from J, with 11 bases in between. The CDR3 DNA is TGTGCCATCAATCACCAGGTTCAAGAGACCCAGTACTTC. Its protein product is CAINHQVQETQYF.

This rearrangement joins TRBV5-4 to TRBJ1-1; tentative D call: TRBD1 (6 bases). V lost 2 bases to trimming and J lost 3 bases, with 14 bases between them. The length of the CDR3 is 15 residues. The germline V gene has CDR1 SGHNT and CDR2 YYREEE (reference sequence). This CDR3 is CASSLGAGVDTEAFF. CDR3 sequence (DNA): TGTGCCAGCAGCTTAGGAGCAGGGGTGGACACTGAAGCTTTCTTT.

The chain carries TRBV6-5 and TRBJ2-3; TRBD2 agrees at 7 bases. This CDR3 spans 14 amino acids. The germline V gene has CDR1 MNHEY and CDR2 SVGAGI. J gave up 0 bases and V 4 bases, and 1 base lay outside the gene matches. CDR3 DNA sequence: TGTGCCAGCAGTTTTAGCGGGAGCACAGATACGCAGTATTTT. It specifies CASSFSGSTDTQYF.

V usage is TRBV30 and J usage is TRBJ1-1; 8 bases are a match to TRBD1. The CDR3 has 14 amino acids. The V and J ends lost 3 bases and 1 base, in that order; junction bases with no gene match: 4. In germline, CDR1 is GTSNPN, CDR2 SVGIG (reference sequence). The CDR3 nucleotides are TGTGCCTGGAGCATAGACAGGGGGAACACTGAAGCTTTCTTT. It is translated as CAWSIDRGNTEAFF.

This clone has just one count. The chain combines TRBV5-1 with TRBJ1-1, with 8 bases that match TRBD1. With V trimmed by 7 bases and J by 4 bases, 6 bases remained unmatched. This CDR3 comprises 13 residues. The germline V gene has CDR1 SGHRS and CDR2 YFSETQ. CDR3 sequence reads: CASGLQGATEAFF. CDR3 nucleotide sequence: TGCGCCAGCGGCCTCCAGGGGGCCACTGAAGCTTTCTTT.

CDR3 region: CASSDERADTGNTIYF. The CDR3 nucleotides read TGTGCCAGCAGTGATGAACGGGCGGACACTGGAAACACCATATATTTT. The V and J genes are TRBV2 and TRBJ1-3; D might be TRBD1 (5 bases). CDR3 size: 16 residues. V was shortened by 3 bases and J by 2 bases, with 14 bases between the two germline ends. Germline loops: CDR1 SNHLY, CDR2 FYNNEI.

V gene TRBV3-1 (or the pseudogene TRBV3-2) combines with J gene TRBJ1-2; D is ambiguous. V lost 1 base and J 8 bases, leaving 17 bases between the germline ends. Per the germline V gene, CDR1 is LGHDT and CDR2 is YNNKEL (reference sequence). This CDR3 region has 15 residues. As DNA, the CDR3 is TGTGCCAGCAGCCAAGGGTGGGCAGACACAATCGGCTACACCTTC. Its translation: CASSQGWADTIGYTF.

As to this clone: The same CDR3 can be traced to other DNA sequences in this sample. The rearrangement uses TRBV7-2 and TRBJ2-7; TRBD1 aligns across 7 bases. This CDR3 is 14 amino acids long. With V trimmed by 9 bases and J by 0 bases, 8 bases remained unmatched. Per the germline V gene, CDR1 is SGHTA and CDR2 is FQGNSA. CDR3 in amino acids: CASRQGGSSYEQYF. The CDR3 DNA reads TGTGCCAGTCGACAGGGTGGGAGCTCCTACGAGCAGTACTTC. Together with reference TRBV7-2 and TRBJ2-7, the CDR3 gives the full variable domain: GAGVSQSPSNKVTEKGKDVELRCDPISGHTALYWYRQSLGQGLEFLIYFQGNSAPDKSGLPSDRFSAERTGGSVSTLTIQRTQQEDSAVYLCASRQGGSSYEQYFGPGTRLTVT.

V usage is TRBV23-1 and J usage is TRBJ1-5; 7 bases fit TRBD1. TRBV23-1 falls under the ORF class, with uncertain function. V shed 3 bases, J shed 7 bases, and the junction held 9 bases outside the gene matches. The CDR3 runs 15 residues. The CDR3 nucleotides are TGCGCCAGCAGTCATCCCCAGGGGGAAGAGCAGCCCCAGCATTTT. It translates to CASSHPQGEEQPQHF.

This clone was detected only a few times. The rearrangement uses TRBV2 and TRBJ1-2, with D tentatively TRBD1 (6 bases). Germline V lookup: CDR1 SNHLY, CDR2 FYNNEI. V lost 3 bases and J 1 base, leaving 9 bases between the germline ends. This CDR3 has 14 amino acids. CDR3 coding DNA: TGTGCCAGCAGTGACAGGGGAGTTAACTATGGCTACACCTTC. The encoded protein is CASSDRGVNYGYTF.

The rearrangement links TRBV6-2 or TRBV6-3 to TRBJ2-7; perhaps TRBD1 as D (6 bases). Deletions cut 5 bases from V and 3 bases from J, with 14 bases between. CDR1 is MNHEY, CDR2 SVGEGT, per germline. The CDR3 is made up of 14 amino acids. Here the CDR3 reads CASSLSGGHYEQYF. For the CDR3, the DNA is TGTGCCAGCAGTCTCAGTGGGGGCCACTACGAGCAGTACTTC.